Listed here are 12 T cell receptor beta chains from one sample, sequenced in a study of CD8 T cells in Susac syndrome. Random-hexamer reverse transcription was applied to roughly 0.5 to 1 ug RNA. TCRdb analysed the immunoSEQ multiplex PCR reads with MiXCR anew, one entry per CDR3 protein. The sample has 400,000 to 550,000 distinct CDR3 sequences; 75% to 90% are singletons. The material sequenced was CD8+ T cells from PBMCs. All receptors derive from a human donor with multiple sclerosis.

V is TRBV28 and J is TRBJ2-5; 9 bases agree with TRBD2. CDR1 and CDR2 (germline): MDHEN, SYDVKM. The CDR3 totals 17 residues. J gave up 3 bases and V 3 bases, and 11 bases lay outside the gene matches. CDR3 DNA sequence: TGTGCCAGCAGTTTCTCCGCAGGGATAGCGGGAGAAGAGACCCAGTACTTC. Its translation is CASSFSAGIAGEETQYF.

The V call is TRBV29-1, the J call TRBJ2-2, with D hard to call. Germline V lookup: CDR1 SQVTM, CDR2 ANQGSEA. Between the trimmed V and J ends, which lost 7 bases and 6 bases, there was a span of 9 bases. This CDR3 comprises 11 residues. The CDR3 loop reads CSAAVAGELFF. CDR3 DNA: TGCAGCGCCGCAGTCGCCGGGGAGCTGTTTTTT.

The V and J genes are TRBV11-2 and TRBJ2-1; TRBD2 might be the D (6 bases). The CDR3 consists of 17 residues. Germline-derived CDR1 and CDR2 are SGHAT and FQNNGV. The V gene lost 1 base and the J gene lost 7 bases, with 20 bases spanning the gap. CDR3 in amino acids: CASSLVGGMGIHNEQFF. The CDR3 nucleotides read TGTGCCAGCAGCTTAGTAGGAGGGATGGGTATTCATAATGAGCAGTTCTTC. Variable domain in full (rest from reference TRBV11-2 and TRBJ2-1): EAGVAQSPRYKIIEKRQSVAFWCNPISGHATLYWYQQILGQGPKLLIQFQNNGVVDDSQLPKDRFSAERLKGVDSTLKIQPAKLEDSAVYLCASSLVGGMGIHNEQFFGPGTRLTVL.

V gene TRBV13 combines with J gene TRBJ2-5; TRBD1 matches at 7 bases. This CDR3 spans 14 amino acids. Germline V gives CDR1 PRHDT, CDR2 FYEKMQ (reference sequence). The V gene end was trimmed by 5 bases and the J gene end by 1 base; junction bases not matched to a gene: 4. The DNA of the CDR3 is TGTGCCAGCAGCCACCGGGACAGCCAAGAGACCCAGTACTTC. Translating gives CASSHRDSQETQYF.

This chain connects TRBV5-1 to TRBJ2-1, with D uncertain. This CDR3 has 15 amino acids. Germline V lookup: CDR1 SGHRS, CDR2 YFSETQ. V was pared by 4 bases and J by 0 bases, with 11 bases between. The CDR3 DNA reads as TGCGCCAGCAGCCAGGAGACGACCTCCTACAATGAGCAGTTCTTC. This translates into CASSQETTSYNEQFF.

This clonotype was detected only once. The chain links TRBV4-1 to TRBJ2-7; D is unresolved. The CDR3 runs 15 residues. V gave up 1 base and J gave up 0 bases, with 10 bases separating them. Germline-derived CDR1 and CDR2 are MGHRA and YSYEKL. The CDR3 protein is CASSQVQTYSYEQYF. As DNA, the CDR3 is TGCGCCAGCAGCCAAGTTCAGACATACTCCTACGAGCAGTACTTC.

The genes are TRBV12-5 and TRBJ2-1; perhaps TRBD1 as D (5 bases). Germline CDR1 is LGHNT and CDR2 is FRNRAP. The CDR3 length is 14 residues. With 0 bases removed from V and 8 bases from J, the gap between germline ends came to 11 bases. CDR3 nucleotides: TGTGCTAGTGGTTTGGTAGGGGCCTCCGATGAGCAGTTCTTC. Protein: CASGLVGASDEQFF.

V is TRBV20-1 and J is TRBJ2-2, with a weak D call TRBD2 (5 bases). The V gene lost 2 bases and the J gene lost 4 bases, with 14 bases spanning the gap. There are 15 residues in the CDR3. Germline values: CDR1 DFQATT, CDR2 SNEGSKA (reference sequence). CDR3 residues: CSARKPERGTGELFF. CDR3 sequence (DNA): TGCAGTGCTAGAAAGCCCGAACGGGGCACCGGGGAGCTGTTTTTT.

The gene calls are TRBV24-1 and TRBJ2-2; D may correspond to TRBD1 or TRBD2 (6 bases each). With 3 bases removed from V and 6 bases from J, the gap between germline ends came to 13 bases. Looked up from germline, CDR1 is KGHDR and CDR2 is SFDVKD. The CDR3 covers 15 residues. The CDR3 here is CATSDPRGTPGELFF. Written as DNA, the CDR3 is TGTGCCACCAGTGATCCCCGCGGGACACCCGGGGAGCTGTTTTTT.

This rearrangement joins TRBV29-1 to TRBJ2-3, with D tentatively TRBD2 (7 bases). This CDR3 contains 16 residues. From germline, CDR1 is SQVTM and CDR2 ANQGSEA. V lost 8 bases and J lost 1, with 22 bases in between. CDR3 nucleotides: TGCAGCTATTGGGGAGGGCTGGGACAACGCACAGATACGCAGTATTTT. Its protein product is CSYWGGLGQRTDTQYF.

The chain employs TRBV28 and TRBJ2-7, with a weak D call TRBD1 (6 bases). Germline V gene lookup returns CDR1 MDHEN and CDR2 SYDVKM. There are 14 residues in the CDR3. The V gene lost 5 bases and the J gene lost 5 bases, with 16 bases spanning the gap. For the CDR3, the DNA is TGTGCCAGCAGTCATTCAGGGGTGGTAGACGAGCAGTACTTC. This gives the protein CASSHSGVVDEQYF.

The chain couples TRBV9 to TRBJ2-2; D may correspond to TRBD1 or TRBD2 (5 bases each). Deletions cut 10 bases from V and 0 bases from J, with 19 bases between. Germline CDR1 reads SGDLS; CDR2 reads YYNGEE. The CDR3 totals 16 residues. CDR3 loop: CASETGPKANTGELFF. The CDR3 nucleotides are TGTGCCTCCGAAACGGGGCCGAAAGCGAACACCGGGGAGCTGTTTTTT.